The TCR beta chain under discussion was sequenced for a study of tissue T cells after allogeneic stem cell transplantation. The study's findings and limits: Within patients, tissue anatomy strongly shaped TCR repertoire composition. Only a limited share of tissue TCRs appeared in blood or spleen. Some tissue clones might be persisting host cells; their alloreactivity or antigen specificity was not determined.

Time point denoted: mouse harvest day 14 after allogeneic transplant. Tail vein injection delivered 10^7 T-cell-depleted bone marrow cells and 10^6 splenic CD5+ T cells. Survey-depth TCRbeta CDR3 sequencing reported V/J genes and productive frequencies. Repertoires were generated with immunoSEQ multiplex PCR, while TCRdb's copy carries only in-frame clones and drops some. The sample contains about 3,500 clones, 50% of which appear only once. V was shortened by 3 bases and J by 5 bases, with 9 bases between the two germline ends. Germline V gives CDR1 SNHLY, CDR2 FYNGKV (reference sequence). This CDR3 is built from 13 residues. Turning to this clone: The antigen remains undetermined. The listed genes are named as in mouse. Read sequence stops 1 residue before the CDR3 end, and the germline J gene provides the missing end.

This chain uses TRBV3 with TRBJ2-5; unclear D gene. The sequence derives from a female BALB/c mouse given C57BL/6 T cells with graft-versus-host disease after an allogeneic hematopoietic cell transplant. What was sequenced was gut tissue. Incomplete CDR3 DNA: TGTGCCAGCAGCTTTAACAGCCCAGACACCCAGTAC. Its translation: CASSFNSPDTQY. The entire CDR3 protein reads CASSFNSPDTQYF.